A single sample gave rise to the 17 T cell receptor beta chains below, sequenced in a study of blood T cell repertoires in COVID-19. This table comes from immunoSEQ multiplex PCR, and its TCRdb copy is limited to in-frame clones, with some not included. The sample has about 180,000 clones; 81% are singletons. What was sequenced was peripheral blood. These receptor sequences come from a woman at least 80 years old with COVID-19, enrolled during active disease.

The J gene is TRBJ1-2, the V gene TRBV7-2; 9 nucleotides match TRBD1. CDR1 is SGHTA and CDR2 is FQGNSA in the germline V gene. Losses at the gene ends were 0 bases for V and 8 bases for J; bases not matched to a gene: 7. The CDR3 runs to 15 residues. The CDR3 nucleotides are TGTGCCAGCAGCTTAGCTCCGGGACAGGGTTACGGCTACACCTTC. It encodes CASSLAPGQGYGYTF.

The rearrangement joins TRBV10-3 to TRBJ2-7; possible D gene TRBD1, 5 bases. CDR1 and CDR2 (germline): ENHRY, SYGVKD. The CDR3 is 13 residues long. V dropped 1 base and J dropped 7 bases, with 11 bases sitting between them. CDR3 sequence reads: CAISELGPTEQYF. In nucleotides, the CDR3 is TGTGCCATCAGTGAGTTGGGGCCTACGGAGCAGTACTTC.

The chain has TRBV15 and TRBJ2-1; 10 nucleotides line up with TRBD2. Germline CDR1 LNHNV, CDR2 YYDKDF (reference sequence). CDR3 length equals 15 residues. Unmatched junction bases numbered 6, after V lost 2 bases and J lost 8 bases. Here the CDR3 DNA reads TGTGCCACCAGCAGAAACCTAGCGGGAGAAGATGAGCAGTTCTTC. This translates into CATSRNLAGEDEQFF.

This clone was detected only a few times. The chain combines TRBV5-3 with TRBJ1-5; D uncertain. TRBV5-3 qualifies as an ORF whose function is uncertain. V was cut by 5 bases and J by 2 bases, with 5 bases left in between. This CDR3 is built from 12 residues. The chain's CDR3 is CARRHCNQPQHF. CDR3 bases: TGTGCCAGAAGGCACTGCAATCAGCCCCAGCATTTT.

The rearrangement joins TRBV11-3 to TRBJ2-1; tentatively, D is TRBD2 (6 bases). Germline CDR1 and CDR2: SGHNT and YENEEA. V dropped 2 bases and J dropped 8 bases, with 28 bases sitting between them. The CDR3 is 19 amino acids. CDR3 nucleotide sequence: TGTGCCAGCAGCTTACCAGATTTAGGCTACGCGGGGTCTACCTATGAGCAGTTCTTC. Its protein product is CASSLPDLGYAGSTYEQFF.

The chain uses TRBV15 and TRBJ2-2, with 8 bases aligning to TRBD1. V gave up 0 bases and J gave up 0 bases; unmatched junction bases: 0. Germline V gene data show CDR1 as LNHNV and CDR2 as YYDKDF (reference sequence). The CDR3 has 16 amino acids. This chain's CDR3 is CATSRETGANTGELFF. CDR3 DNA sequence: TGTGCCACCAGCAGAGAGACAGGGGCGAACACCGGGGAGCTGTTTTTT.

This clone was observed at least ten times. The chain employs TRBV27 and TRBJ1-2; D gene uncertain. Trimming removed 0 bases at V and 7 bases at J, with 12 bases between. The CDR3 consists of 14 residues. Germline loops: CDR1 MNHEY, CDR2 SMNVEV (reference sequence). The CDR3 is CASSLSAGMVGYTF. The CDR3 DNA reads TGTGCCAGCAGTTTATCGGCCGGGATGGTTGGCTACACCTTC.

The rearrangement uses TRBV7-9 and TRBJ1-2, with D maybe TRBD1 (6 bases). The V gene's germline CDR1 is SEHNR and CDR2 FQNEAQ (reference sequence). This CDR3 has 15 residues. The V end lost 4 bases, the J end lost 6 bases, and 18 bases lay between the germline ends. CDR3 in amino acids: CASSSTGTKLNGYTF. In DNA, the CDR3 is TGTGCCAGCAGCTCGACCGGGACAAAGCTTAATGGCTACACCTTC.

This chain uses TRBV29-1 with TRBJ2-5; 11 bases fit TRBD2. The CDR3 contains 14 residues. V dropped 4 bases and J dropped 5; count of bases not matched to a gene: 6. CDR1 and CDR2 (germline): SQVTM, ANQGSEA. The CDR3 reads CSVATSGGSETQYF. CDR3 nucleotides: TGCAGCGTTGCCACTAGCGGGGGTAGCGAGACCCAGTACTTC.

The chain uses TRBV7-9 and TRBJ1-2, with TRBD1 matching over 7 bases. V trimming: 3 bases; J trimming: 6 bases; junction bases outside the gene matches: 7. The germline V gene encodes CDR1 SEHNR and CDR2 FQNEAQ (reference sequence). This CDR3 region has 14 residues. CDR3 coding DNA: TGTGCCAGCAGCTTGGGGCAGGGGGTCGATGGCTACACCTTC. This gives the protein CASSLGQGVDGYTF. The full variable domain, its missing parts supplied by reference TRBV7-9 and TRBJ1-2, is DTGVSQNPRHKITKRGQNVTFRCDPISEHNRLYWYRQTLGQGPEFLTYFQNEAQLEKSRLLSDRFSAERPKGSFSTLEIQRTEQGDSAMYLCASSLGQGVDGYTFGSGTRLTVV.

This chain uses TRBV29-1 with TRBJ2-3; perhaps TRBD1 as D (5 bases). Trimming pared 0 bases from V and 2 bases from J, leaving 12 bases between. The germline V gene has CDR1 SQVTM and CDR2 ANQGSEA. The CDR3 covers 15 residues. This CDR3 is CSVEETVHLTDTQYF. CDR3 in DNA: TGCAGCGTTGAAGAGACAGTACATCTCACAGATACGCAGTATTTT.

This clone was found once. The gene calls are TRBV28 and TRBJ2-5; TRBD2 matches 10 bases. CDR3 length equals 15 residues. The V gene end was trimmed by 6 bases and the J gene end by 5 bases; junction bases not matched to a gene: 9. Germline assignment: CDR1 MDHEN and CDR2 SYDVKM. CDR3 DNA sequence: TGTGCCAGCAGCCCACGTAGCGGGGGGCGGGAGACCCAGTACTTC. The encoded protein is CASSPRSGGRETQYF.

J is TRBJ1-1 and V is TRBV23-1, with 8 bases identical to TRBD1. TRBV23-1 is treated as an ORF (open reading frame) with a function not yet certain. The CDR3 has 16 residues. Trimming removed 2 bases from V and 6 bases from J; junction bases left unmatched: 11. CDR3 residues: CASSQSRGQGGAEAFF. DNA of the CDR3: TGCGCCAGCAGTCAAAGTCGTGGACAGGGAGGGGCTGAAGCTTTCTTT.

This sequence joins TRBV14 and TRBJ1-1; D not certain. Germline V lookup: CDR1 SGHDN, CDR2 FVKESK. V lost 1 base to trimming and J lost 7 bases, with 13 bases between them. The CDR3 has 14 amino acids. The CDR3 bases are TGTGCCAGCAGCCAAGCTCCCTTTTTCGTTGAAGCTTTCTTT. Translated: CASSQAPFFVEAFF.

The rearrangement joins TRBV4-1 to TRBJ2-7; perhaps TRBD1 as D (6 bases). This CDR3 spans 17 amino acids. The V gene's germline CDR1 is MGHRA and CDR2 YSYEKL. Trimming cost V 1 base and J 7 bases, with 23 bases left between them. CDR3 protein: CASSQVLLQGVVGEQYF. CDR3 in DNA: TGCGCCAGCAGCCAAGTGTTGCTACAGGGCGTCGTGGGGGAGCAGTACTTC.

V gene TRBV7-6 combines with J gene TRBJ2-5; 7 bases align to TRBD2. Germline V gives CDR1 SGHVS, CDR2 FNYEAQ. Trimming removed 7 bases from V and 1 base from J; junction bases left unmatched: 9. This CDR3 has 15 amino acids. The DNA of the CDR3 is TGTGCCAGCACCTCCGGCGCGGGAGCCCAAGAGACCCAGTACTTC. Amino acid sequence: CASTSGAGAQETQYF.

This chain links TRBV28 with TRBJ1-5; possible D gene TRBD1, 5 bases. The V end was cut by 4 bases, the J end by 0 bases, with 10 bases between. This CDR3 contains 15 residues. Germline assignment: CDR1 MDHEN and CDR2 SYDVKM. CDR3 DNA sequence: TGTGCCAGCAGTTCCCAGGGAAATAGCAATCAGCCCCAGCATTTT. Translation gives CASSSQGNSNQPQHF.